What follows describes a single TCR beta chain. Sequenced by immunoSEQ multiplex PCR; TCRdb stores in-frame clones only, minus some. The table includes under 40,000 clones, about 90% detected once. The data were taken from a study of T cell changes during pregnancy in multiple sclerosis. Germline CDR1 SNHLY, CDR2 FYNNEI. V lost 4 bases and J 6 bases, leaving 12 bases between the germline ends. The CDR3 covers 14 residues. Sequences were derived from CD4+ T cells from peripheral blood mononuclear cells, sampled in the third trimester of pregnancy. The gene calls are TRBV2 and TRBJ2-2, with D possibly matching TRBD1 (5 bases). This clonotype originated in a female donor in good health, enrolled as a control in a pregnancy study. The CDR3 nucleotides read TGTGCCAGCAGTGGAGACAGCCCACCCGGGGAGCTGTTTTTT. Protein: CASSGDSPPGELFF. Supplemented by reference TRBV2 and TRBJ2-2, the full variable domain reads EPEVTQTPSHQVTQMGQEVILRCVPISNHLYFYWYRQILGQKVEFLVSFYNNEISEKSEIFDDQFSVERPDGSNFTLKIRSTKLEDSAMYFCASSGDSPPGELFFGEGSRLTVL.